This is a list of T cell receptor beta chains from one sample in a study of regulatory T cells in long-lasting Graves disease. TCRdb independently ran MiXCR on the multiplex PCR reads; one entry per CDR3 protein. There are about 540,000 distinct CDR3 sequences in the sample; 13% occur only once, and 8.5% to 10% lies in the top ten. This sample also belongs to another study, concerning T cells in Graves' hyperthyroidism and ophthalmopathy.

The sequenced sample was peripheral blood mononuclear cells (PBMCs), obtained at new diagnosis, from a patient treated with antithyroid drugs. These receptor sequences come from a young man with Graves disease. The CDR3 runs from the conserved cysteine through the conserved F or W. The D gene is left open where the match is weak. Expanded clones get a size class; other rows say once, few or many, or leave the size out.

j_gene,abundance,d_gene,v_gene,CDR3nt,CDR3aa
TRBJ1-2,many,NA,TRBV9,TGTGCCAGCAGCGGCCTTAGGGGCTACACCTTC,CASSGLRGYTF
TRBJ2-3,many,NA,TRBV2,TGTGCCACGTCCGCAGATACGCAGTATTTT,CATSADTQYF
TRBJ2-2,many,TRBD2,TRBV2,TGTGCCAGCAGACCCATAGCGGGAGTAAGAACCGGGGAGCTGTTTTTT,CASRPIAGVRTGELFF
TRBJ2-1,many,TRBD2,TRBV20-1,TGCAGTGCTAGGGAGAAGGGACTAGCGGGAGGAAGAGTGCAGTTCTTC,CSAREKGLAGGRVQFF
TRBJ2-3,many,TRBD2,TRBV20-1,TGCAGTGCTAGGCGCGGACTAGCGCTCACAGATACGCAGTATTTT,CSARRGLALTDTQYF
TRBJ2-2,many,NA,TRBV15,TGTGCCACCAGCAGAGATGGGACACACACCGGGGAGCTGTTTTTT,CATSRDGTHTGELFF
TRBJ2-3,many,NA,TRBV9,TGTGCCAGCAGCGTAGACACTAGCAGTAGCACAGATACGCAGTATTTT,CASSVDTSSSTDTQYF
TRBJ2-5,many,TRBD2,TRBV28,TGTGCCAGCAGTTCAGGCGGGAGGGAAGAGACCCAGTACTTC,CASSSGGREETQYF
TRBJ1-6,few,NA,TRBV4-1,TGCGCCAGCAGCCAAGATCCCAGGGGCCGGGGGAGCTCCTATAATTCACCCCTCCACTTT,CASSQDPRGRGSSYNSPLHF
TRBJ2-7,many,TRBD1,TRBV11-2,TGTGCCAGCAGCAAAGGACAGGGAGCCTACGAGCAGTACTTC,CASSKGQGAYEQYF
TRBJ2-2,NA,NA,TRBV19,TGTGCCAGTAGTATCGGCCTTAACAAGCTGTTTTTT,CASSIGLNKLFF
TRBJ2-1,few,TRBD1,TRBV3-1,TGTGCCAGCAGCCAAATCGGACAGGGGAGTGACTTGGACTACAATGAGCAGTTCTTC,CASSQIGQGSDLDYNEQFF
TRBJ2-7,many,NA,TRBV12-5,TGTGCTAGTGGTCCGGGACTCTACGAGCAGTACTTC,CASGPGLYEQYF
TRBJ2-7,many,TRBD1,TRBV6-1,TGTGCCAGCAGGACCGGACAGGGGGGCCTCGAGCAGTACTTC,CASRTGQGGLEQYF
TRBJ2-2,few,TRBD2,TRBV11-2,TGTGCCAGCAGCTTGGCCGGGAGGGCCGCCGGGGAGCTGTTTTTT,CASSLAGRAAGELFF
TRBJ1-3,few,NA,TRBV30,TGTGCCTGGGCGTCCTCGATCTGGGGACGAAACACCATATATTTT,CAWASSIWGRNTIYF
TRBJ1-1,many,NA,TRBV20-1,TGCAGTGCCGGGCAGGGACATGGGAACACTGAAGCTTTCTTT,CSAGQGHGNTEAFF
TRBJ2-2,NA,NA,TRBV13,TGTGCCAGCAGCGGCGATTCAACTTACCGGGAGCTGTTTTTT,CASSGDSTYRELFF
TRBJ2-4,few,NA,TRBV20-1,TGCAGTGTTGTGGGAGTAGTCAAAAACATTCAGTACTTC,CSVVGVVKNIQYF
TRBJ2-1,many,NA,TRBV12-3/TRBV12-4,TGTGCCAGCAGTTTATTTTGGGAAAATGAGCAGTTCTTC,CASSLFWENEQFF
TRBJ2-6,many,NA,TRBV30,TGTGCCTGGAGTTGGTCGGGGGCCAACGTCCTGACTTTC,CAWSWSGANVLTF
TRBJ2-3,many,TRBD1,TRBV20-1,TGCAGTGCTGACAGGGAATTCAGCACAGATACGCAGTATTTT,CSADREFSTDTQYF
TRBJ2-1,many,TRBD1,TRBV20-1,TGCAGTGCTAGCTCCGGGACAGGGTCCGTCAATGAGCAGTTCTTC,CSASSGTGSVNEQFF
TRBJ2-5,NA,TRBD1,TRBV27,TGTGCCAGCAGCCCCGACAGGTCAGGGGGGACCCAGTACTTC,CASSPDRSGGTQYF
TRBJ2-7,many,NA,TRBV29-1,TGCAGCGTCGAGGAGGTCCGGAGGGAGCAGTACTTC,CSVEEVRREQYF
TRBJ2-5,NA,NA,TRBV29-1,TGCAGCGTTGAGGGGCCAGGGTGGAAGGGTGTGGAGACCCAGTACTTC,CSVEGPGWKGVETQYF
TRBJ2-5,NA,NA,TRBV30,TGTGCCTGGAGTGTAAGGGTAGCGAATTCTCAAGAGACCCAGTACTTC,CAWSVRVANSQETQYF
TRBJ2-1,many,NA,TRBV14,TGTGCCAGCAGCTCCGGGACTGGGATGTACAATGAGCAGTTCTTC,CASSSGTGMYNEQFF
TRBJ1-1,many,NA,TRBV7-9,TGTGCCAGCAGCTTAGTACAACCTGAAGCTTTCTTT,CASSLVQPEAFF